Reported below is one T cell receptor (beta chain). The antigen is undetermined. TCRdb's table, derived via immunoSEQ multiplex PCR, lists solely in-frame clones and lacks some. The profile shows 150,000 or so clones, just over 90% of them singletons. This entry belongs to a study of T cell responses to AZD1222 COVID-19 vaccine. Study-wide findings and caveats: Baseline serology detected seropositivity in only a handful of AZD1222 recipients. The sample set comprised mostly white British donors with more females, and clonal diversity was possibly underestimated.

The CDR3 has 13 residues. J lost 1 base, V lost 8 bases, and 2 bases had no gene match. Sequencing used peripheral blood, obtained on day 0 of MenACWY control vaccination. The chain couples TRBV12-3 or TRBV12-4 to TRBJ1-5, with 7 bases that match TRBD1. This clonotype originated in an adult in good health. The CDR3 loop reads CASGTESNQPQHF. DNA of the CDR3: TGTGCCAGCGGGACAGAGAGCAATCAGCCCCAGCATTTT.